Listed below are T cell receptor beta chains from one sample, sequenced in a study of shared clonotypes between healthy human individuals. Libraries were prepared by immunoSEQ multiplex PCR; TCRdb keeps only in-frame clonotypes and omits some of them. The table includes about 2.4 million clones, approximately 94% detected once. Sequencing was carried out using naive CD4+ T cells from PBMCs. These receptors all stem from a man aged 18 to 30 in good health. Some clones in this sample may be carry-over from other donors' samples. The CDR3 runs from the conserved cysteine through the conserved F or W. D genes are given only for firm matches. The size entry is marked missing in some rows and otherwise reads once, few, many or a size class.

clone size	D gene	CDR3 length	V gene	J gene	CDR3 DNA	CDR3 protein
.	TRBD2	14	TRBV19	TRBJ2-2	TGTGCCAGTAGTCGACTAGCGGGAGGTATTGAGCTGTTTTTT	CASSRLAGGIELFF
.	.	14	TRBV9	TRBJ1-3	TGTGCCAGCGGTAAGCGCGACTCTGGAAACACCATATATTTT	CASGKRDSGNTIYF
once	TRBD2	14	TRBV19	TRBJ2-7	TGTGCCAGTAGTACGATAGCGGGATCCTACGAGCAGTACTTC	CASSTIAGSYEQYF
.	.	13	TRBV29-1	TRBJ2-3	TGCAGCGTGAGCCGGGACCTCGAGGATACGCAGTATTTT	CSVSRDLEDTQYF
once	.	16	TRBV7-6	TRBJ1-2	TGTGCCAGCAGCCGAGAGGTTTATTCCAGGGGTAGTGGCTACACCTTC	CASSREVYSRGSGYTF
.	.	16	TRBV19	TRBJ2-2	TGTGCCAGTAGTACCCTACCGGGGATCGGTACCGGGGAGCTGTTTTTT	CASSTLPGIGTGELFF
.	TRBD2	16	TRBV28	TRBJ2-5	TGTGCCAGCAGTTCCAGACTAGCGGGGCGCTCAGAGACCCAGTACTTC	CASSSRLAGRSETQYF
.	.	16	TRBV4-1	TRBJ2-1	TGCGCCAGCAGCCGACCCCGGGGAGGGGGGTACAATGAGCAGTTCTTC	CASSRPRGGGYNEQFF
.	.	17	TRBV7-9	TRBJ2-3	TGTGCCAGCAGCTCAGACACCGGGACACTTCGTACAGATACGCAGTATTTT	CASSSDTGTLRTDTQYF
.	.	15	TRBV5-1	TRBJ2-7	TGCGCCAGCAGCTTGGGGTCCCAGGGGCTCTACGAGCAGTACTTC	CASSLGSQGLYEQYF
.	TRBD1	15	TRBV7-9	TRBJ1-2	TGTGCCAGCAGCGCCCATGGACAGGGAAGGGCTGGCTACACCTTC	CASSAHGQGRAGYTF
.	.	13	TRBV5-4	TRBJ1-1	TGTGCCAGCCACGAGAACCCGAGAACTGAAGCTTTCTTT	CASHENPRTEAFF
.	TRBD2	17	TRBV18	TRBJ2-2	TGTGCCAGCTCACTCGGACTAGCGGGAGCGGGGACCGGGGAGCTGTTTTTT	CASSLGLAGAGTGELFF
.	.	16	TRBV5-5	TRBJ2-3	TGTGCCAGCAGCCTGGGATGGGGGCCAAGCGCAGATACGCAGTATTTT	CASSLGWGPSADTQYF
.	.	14	TRBV5-1	TRBJ2-7	TGCGCCAGCAGCTTGGGGTCCGGGACGGACCAGCAGTACTTC	CASSLGSGTDQQYF
.	.	13	TRBV27	TRBJ1-1	TGTGCCAGCAGTTTACTAGGTGGTACTGAAGCTTTCTTT	CASSLLGGTEAFF
.	.	15	TRBV6-5	TRBJ2-1	TGTGCCAGCAGGATATCCGGGACCCCAGGGAATGAGCAGTTCTTC	CASRISGTPGNEQFF
.	.	16	TRBV2	TRBJ1-3	TGTGCCAGCAGTGAATACGGCAGGGCATCTGGAAACACCATATATTTT	CASSEYGRASGNTIYF
once	.	15	TRBV15	TRBJ2-1	TGTGCCACCAGCAGAGAGAGGGCCCCAGGCAATGAGCAGTTCTTC	CATSRERAPGNEQFF
.	.	14	TRBV7-3	TRBJ2-3	TGTGCCAGCAGCTTAAAAGGGGCCACAGATACGCAGTATTTT	CASSLKGATDTQYF
.	.	15	TRBV18	TRBJ2-7	TGTGCCAGCTCACCGCAAGTAAAGAGCTCCTACGAGCAGTACTTC	CASSPQVKSSYEQYF
.	TRBD2	17	TRBV7-9	TRBJ2-3	TGTGCCAGCAGCCCCCGGACTAGCGGGAGGGGGTCAGATACGCAGTATTTT	CASSPRTSGRGSDTQYF
.	TRBD1	16	TRBV7-2	TRBJ2-3	TGTGCCAGCAGCCGAGACCCGACAGGGAACACAGATACGCAGTATTTT	CASSRDPTGNTDTQYF
.	.	15	TRBV28	TRBJ1-5	TGTGCCAGCGGACGGGACGGCCGAGGGGGTCAGCCCCAGCATTTT	CASGRDGRGGQPQHF